The source of this TCR beta chain is a study of blood T cells in healthy people across ages. The CDR3 has 16 amino acids. The V gene lost 6 bases and the J gene lost 1 base, with 16 bases spanning the gap. Per the germline V gene, CDR1 is SEHNR and CDR2 is FQNEAQ (reference sequence). A few counts support this clonotype. Primed by a sample-barcoded 5' primer and a J-beta primer mix, a second PCR proceeded for 7 to 11 cycles. One entry per CDR3 protein results from TCRdb running MiXCR on the 5' RACE reads. The sample lists over 700,000 distinct CDR3 sequences, 20% to 25% occurring once. These data also formed part of another study, on T cells of mothers and their children.

The sample comprised blood. V is TRBV7-9 and J is TRBJ2-4; possible D gene TRBD1, 5 bases. The sequence came from a boy aged 5-17 years in good health. The CDR3: CASSSQGLRAKNIQYF. CDR3 DNA sequence: TGTGCCAGCAGTTCCCAGGGTTTGCGGGCCAAAAACATTCAGTACTTC.